These 11 T cell receptor beta chains share one sample of origin, sequenced in a study of blood T cell repertoires in COVID-19. Using immunoSEQ multiplex PCR, the repertoire was profiled, and TCRdb retains in-frame clones only, with some absent. The table lists 150,000 or so clones, roughly 84% of them singletons. Sequencing was done on a sample of PBMCs or T cells enriched from blood (not recorded which). All receptors derive from a man in his 70s who had been exposed to COVID-19.

The V call is TRBV4-3, the J call TRBJ2-2; 8 positions match TRBD2. The CDR3 covers 16 residues. Germline V lookup: CDR1 LGHNA, CDR2 YSLEER. The ends lost 5 bases at V and 6 bases at J; junction bases unmatched: 11. The DNA for the CDR3 is TGCGCCAGCAGCTCTCTAACCGGGAGGGCGGCCGGGGAGCTGTTTTTT. Protein product: CASSSLTGRAAGELFF.

V usage is TRBV5-1 and J usage is TRBJ2-3, with 7 bases matching TRBD1. Germline loops: CDR1 SGHRS, CDR2 YFSETQ. The CDR3 has 14 amino acids. V shed 2 bases, J shed 9 bases, and the junction held 9 bases outside the gene matches. The CDR3 DNA sequence: TGCGCCAGCAGCTTATCCCAGGGGGAATGGACGCAGTATTTT. It encodes CASSLSQGEWTQYF.

The rearrangement uses TRBV6-5 and TRBJ1-2, with TRBD1 matching 7 bases. The V and J ends lost 5 bases and 6 bases, in that order; junction bases with no gene match: 6. The CDR3 spans 13 residues. Germline CDR1 is MNHEY and CDR2 is SVGAGI. The CDR3 reads CASSLQGSNGYTF. CDR3 nucleotide sequence: TGTGCCAGCAGTCTACAGGGGAGCAATGGCTACACCTTC.

The chain carries TRBV3-1 (or the pseudogene TRBV3-2) and TRBJ2-7, with D possibly TRBD1 on 6 matching bases. The CDR3 is 15 residues long. The germline V gene has CDR1 LGHDT and CDR2 YNNKEL (reference sequence). V lost 3 bases to trimming and J lost 3 bases, with 15 bases between them. The DNA of the CDR3 is TGTGCCAGCAGCCATGGACAGACCACCCTCTACGAGCAGTACTTC. As protein: CASSHGQTTLYEQYF.

This clone was detected only once. This sequence joins TRBV5-1 and TRBJ1-2, with TRBD1 identical over 8 bases. This CDR3 has 15 residues. V gave up 0 bases and J gave up 4 bases; unmatched junction bases: 5. Germline V gives CDR1 SGHRS, CDR2 YFSETQ. The CDR3, as DNA: TGCGCCAGCAGCTTGGCCGGACAGGGAGGCTATGGCTACACCTTC. As protein: CASSLAGQGGYGYTF.

CDR3 in amino acids: CASSLATGTENTEAFF. The CDR3 DNA sequence: TGCGCCAGCAGCTTAGCGACAGGGACCGAGAACACTGAAGCTTTCTTT. The chain carries TRBV5-1 and TRBJ1-1; TRBD1 matches at 7 bases. Germline lookup yields CDR1 SGHRS and CDR2 YFSETQ. The junction had 8 bases not matched to a gene; V was cut back by 2 bases and J by 1 base. This CDR3 is 16 amino acids long.

The chain combines TRBV28 with TRBJ2-2; 8 positions agree with TRBD2. Losses at the gene ends were 4 bases for V and 5 bases for J; bases not matched to a gene: 3. Germline values: CDR1 MDHEN, CDR2 SYDVKM. The CDR3 contains 14 residues. Here the CDR3 DNA reads TGTGCCAGCAGTTGGACTAGCTTAACCGGGGAGCTGTTTTTT. It codes for CASSWTSLTGELFF.

This sequence joins TRBV7-2 and TRBJ2-5; 11 bases fit TRBD2. The junction had 7 bases not matched to a gene; V was cut back by 5 bases and J by 5 bases. CDR3 size: 15 residues. Germline lookup yields CDR1 SGHTA and CDR2 FQGNSA. DNA for the CDR3: TGTGCCAGCAGCCCCATAGCGGGAGGGTCCGAGACCCAGTACTTC. Protein sequence: CASSPIAGGSETQYF.

This chain uses TRBV5-8 with TRBJ2-1; TRBD2 agrees at 8 bases. Losses at the gene ends were 0 bases for V and 4 bases for J; bases not matched to a gene: 3. The CDR3 consists of 15 residues. Germline V gives CDR1 SGHTS, CDR2 YDEGEE. CDR3 in amino acids: CASSLGLAGYNEQFF. CDR3 DNA: TGTGCCAGCAGCTTGGGCCTAGCGGGTTACAATGAGCAGTTCTTC.

This clone was detected a few times. The chain carries TRBV12-3 or TRBV12-4 and TRBJ2-1; 8 positions match TRBD1. The V and J ends lost 7 bases and 6 bases, in that order; junction bases with no gene match: 5. This CDR3 has 13 residues. The DNA for the CDR3 is TGTGCCAGCATCCCCGGGACAGGCAATGAGCAGTTCTTC. This gives the protein CASIPGTGNEQFF.

This chain connects TRBV4-3 to TRBJ2-2; 10 bases are a match to TRBD2. This CDR3 contains 17 residues. V lost 3 bases to trimming and J lost 7 bases; unmatched junction nucleotides: 11. Germline V gene lookup returns CDR1 LGHNA and CDR2 YSLEER. The DNA for the CDR3 is TGCGCCAGCAGCCAGTTTTCTAGCGGGAGACGTTTCGGGGAGCTGTTTTTT. This encodes CASSQFSSGRRFGELFF.